The clone carrying this T cell receptor (beta chain) was observed a handful of times. Its target is unknown. The source of the sample is a study of T cell repertoires in cytomegalovirus infection. Study as a whole: The study used recently identified HLA-C-restricted and well-studied HLA-B-restricted CMV epitopes. Indications came from public TCR beta signatures; they pointed to CMV infection and to a matching HLA type. Whole-study results and caveats: Using cumulative public TCR beta family frequency, the authors identified those who carried CMV together with the relevant HLA. Within the response measured ex vivo, HLA-C-restricted CMV-specific TCR beta clonotypes were dominant.

TCRdb re-called the reads through MiXCR, storing one row per CDR3 protein. The sample records fewer than 1,000,000 distinct CDR3 sequences, approximately 31% being singletons. Germline CDR1 reads KGHSH; CDR2 reads LQKENI. Trimming took 1 base from V and 8 from J; bases not matched to a gene: 7. CDR3 length: 14 amino acids. The TCR originated in a human donor in good health (CMV status not recorded). Some clones in this sample may be carry-over from other donors' samples. The chain combines TRBV18 with TRBJ1-2; 7 bases fit TRBD1. This material consisted of cultured CD8+ T cells from PBMCs, taken from culture after CMV antigen stimulation. CDR3 DNA: TGTGCCAGCTCACCACTCGGACAGGTTGGAGGCTACACCTTC. The encoded protein is CASSPLGQVGGYTF.